Detailed here is one T cell receptor (beta chain). Its antigen is not known. The CDR3 is made up of 22 amino acids. Healthy Caucasians, and only they, were the donors. Each CDR3 protein gets one entry after TCRdb re-called the 5' RACE reads with MiXCR. There are some 270,000 distinct CDR3 sequences in the sample; about 8.3% occur only once, and less than 4% lies in the top ten. This record comes from a study of identical twins. The study, taken as a whole, reports: These conclusions were based on statistical analysis (cross-sectional, not following the same donors). Memory repertoires lacked the insertion deficit that abundant cord blood beta clonotypes showed.

These data are also associated with another study on yellow fever vaccine responses in identical twins.

Sequencing was performed on CD8+ T cells sorted from blood. The chain carries TRBV21-1 and TRBJ1-3; TRBD1 is taken as the D call from the table, unchecked against the DNA. TRBV21-1 is tagged as a pseudogene. The sequence derives from a woman between 18 and 29 years old in good health. This chain's CDR3 is CASSTRELLGAELLRSRNTIYF. CDR3 bases: TGTGCCAGCAGCACCCGCGAACTTCTTGGGGCCGAATTACTCCGCTCTAGAAACACCATATATTTT.